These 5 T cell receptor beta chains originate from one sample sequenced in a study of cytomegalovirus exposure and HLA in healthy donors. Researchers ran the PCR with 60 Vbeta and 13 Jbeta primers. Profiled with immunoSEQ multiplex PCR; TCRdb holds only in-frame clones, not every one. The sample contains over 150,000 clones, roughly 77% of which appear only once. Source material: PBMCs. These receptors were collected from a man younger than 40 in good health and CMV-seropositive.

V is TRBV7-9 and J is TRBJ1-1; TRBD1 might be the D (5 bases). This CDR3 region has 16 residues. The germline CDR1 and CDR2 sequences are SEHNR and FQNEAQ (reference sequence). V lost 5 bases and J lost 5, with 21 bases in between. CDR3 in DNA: TGTGCCAGCAGCGGGGCCCCCGGACGGCTGTTTACTGAAGCTTTCTTT. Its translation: CASSGAPGRLFTEAFF.

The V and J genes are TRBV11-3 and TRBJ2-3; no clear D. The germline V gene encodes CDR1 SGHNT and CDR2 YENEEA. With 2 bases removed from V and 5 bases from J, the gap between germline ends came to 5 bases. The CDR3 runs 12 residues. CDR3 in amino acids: CASSLNGDTQYF. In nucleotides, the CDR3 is TGTGCCAGCAGCTTAAACGGAGATACGCAGTATTTT.

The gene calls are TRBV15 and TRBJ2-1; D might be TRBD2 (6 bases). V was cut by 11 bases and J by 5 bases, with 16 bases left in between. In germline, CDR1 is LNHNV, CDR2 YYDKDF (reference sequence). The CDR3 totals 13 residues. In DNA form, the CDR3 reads TGTGCCTCCTTTAGCGGTGAGAACAATGAGCAGTTCTTC. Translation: CASFSGENNEQFF.

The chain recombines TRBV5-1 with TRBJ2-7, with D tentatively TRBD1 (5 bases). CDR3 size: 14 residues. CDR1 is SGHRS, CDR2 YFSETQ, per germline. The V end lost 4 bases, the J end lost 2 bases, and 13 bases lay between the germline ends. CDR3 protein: CASSGTQEAYEQYF. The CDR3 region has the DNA TGCGCCAGCAGCGGAACACAGGAAGCCTACGAGCAGTACTTC. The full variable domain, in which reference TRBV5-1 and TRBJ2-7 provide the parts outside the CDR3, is KAGVTQTPRYLIKTRGQQVTLSCSPISGHRSVSWYQQTPGQGLQFLFEYFSETQRNKGNFPGRFSGRQFSNSRSEMNVSTLELGDSALYLCASSGTQEAYEQYFGPGTRLTVT.

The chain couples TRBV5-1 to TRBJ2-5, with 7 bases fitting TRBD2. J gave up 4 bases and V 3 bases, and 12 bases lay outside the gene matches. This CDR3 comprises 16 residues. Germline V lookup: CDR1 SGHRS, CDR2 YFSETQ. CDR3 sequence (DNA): TGCGCCAGCAGCTCCGGGCGGGGGTCCTGGGGAGAGACCCAGTACTTC. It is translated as CASSSGRGSWGETQYF.